Included here is one T cell receptor beta chain sequence, with context. Its cognate antigen is unknown. The source of the sample is a study of blood T cells in healthy people across ages. Study-level points and caveats: Per million T cells, TCR beta diversity dropped about linearly as age rose. Diversity of TCR beta correlated strongly with naive T cell percentage.

Donor samples were obtained from healthy Caucasian individuals from Russia, aged about 6 to 90. There were at least 6 micrograms of total RNA extracted from every sample. A sample-barcoded 5' primer and a J-beta primer mix were used in a second PCR of roughly 6 to 11 cycles. MiXCR was run by TCRdb on the 5' RACE reads, yielding one entry per CDR3 protein. The data show about 1 million distinct CDR3 sequences, around 25% seen once. Trimming shortened V by 6 bases and J by 8 bases, and 16 bases separated the two germline ends. The CDR3 runs to 12 residues. CDR1 SQVTM and CDR2 ANQGSEA come from the germline V gene. These sequences were also reported in another study, on T cells of mothers and their children.

The TCR originated in a girl aged 2-15 years in good health. The chain combines TRBV29-1 with TRBJ1-1, with a tentative D call TRBD1 (5 bases). Sequenced sample: blood. CDR3 coding DNA: TGCAGCGTCATACCATCTTCAGGGGAAGCTTTCTTT. Its protein is CSVIPSSGEAFF.